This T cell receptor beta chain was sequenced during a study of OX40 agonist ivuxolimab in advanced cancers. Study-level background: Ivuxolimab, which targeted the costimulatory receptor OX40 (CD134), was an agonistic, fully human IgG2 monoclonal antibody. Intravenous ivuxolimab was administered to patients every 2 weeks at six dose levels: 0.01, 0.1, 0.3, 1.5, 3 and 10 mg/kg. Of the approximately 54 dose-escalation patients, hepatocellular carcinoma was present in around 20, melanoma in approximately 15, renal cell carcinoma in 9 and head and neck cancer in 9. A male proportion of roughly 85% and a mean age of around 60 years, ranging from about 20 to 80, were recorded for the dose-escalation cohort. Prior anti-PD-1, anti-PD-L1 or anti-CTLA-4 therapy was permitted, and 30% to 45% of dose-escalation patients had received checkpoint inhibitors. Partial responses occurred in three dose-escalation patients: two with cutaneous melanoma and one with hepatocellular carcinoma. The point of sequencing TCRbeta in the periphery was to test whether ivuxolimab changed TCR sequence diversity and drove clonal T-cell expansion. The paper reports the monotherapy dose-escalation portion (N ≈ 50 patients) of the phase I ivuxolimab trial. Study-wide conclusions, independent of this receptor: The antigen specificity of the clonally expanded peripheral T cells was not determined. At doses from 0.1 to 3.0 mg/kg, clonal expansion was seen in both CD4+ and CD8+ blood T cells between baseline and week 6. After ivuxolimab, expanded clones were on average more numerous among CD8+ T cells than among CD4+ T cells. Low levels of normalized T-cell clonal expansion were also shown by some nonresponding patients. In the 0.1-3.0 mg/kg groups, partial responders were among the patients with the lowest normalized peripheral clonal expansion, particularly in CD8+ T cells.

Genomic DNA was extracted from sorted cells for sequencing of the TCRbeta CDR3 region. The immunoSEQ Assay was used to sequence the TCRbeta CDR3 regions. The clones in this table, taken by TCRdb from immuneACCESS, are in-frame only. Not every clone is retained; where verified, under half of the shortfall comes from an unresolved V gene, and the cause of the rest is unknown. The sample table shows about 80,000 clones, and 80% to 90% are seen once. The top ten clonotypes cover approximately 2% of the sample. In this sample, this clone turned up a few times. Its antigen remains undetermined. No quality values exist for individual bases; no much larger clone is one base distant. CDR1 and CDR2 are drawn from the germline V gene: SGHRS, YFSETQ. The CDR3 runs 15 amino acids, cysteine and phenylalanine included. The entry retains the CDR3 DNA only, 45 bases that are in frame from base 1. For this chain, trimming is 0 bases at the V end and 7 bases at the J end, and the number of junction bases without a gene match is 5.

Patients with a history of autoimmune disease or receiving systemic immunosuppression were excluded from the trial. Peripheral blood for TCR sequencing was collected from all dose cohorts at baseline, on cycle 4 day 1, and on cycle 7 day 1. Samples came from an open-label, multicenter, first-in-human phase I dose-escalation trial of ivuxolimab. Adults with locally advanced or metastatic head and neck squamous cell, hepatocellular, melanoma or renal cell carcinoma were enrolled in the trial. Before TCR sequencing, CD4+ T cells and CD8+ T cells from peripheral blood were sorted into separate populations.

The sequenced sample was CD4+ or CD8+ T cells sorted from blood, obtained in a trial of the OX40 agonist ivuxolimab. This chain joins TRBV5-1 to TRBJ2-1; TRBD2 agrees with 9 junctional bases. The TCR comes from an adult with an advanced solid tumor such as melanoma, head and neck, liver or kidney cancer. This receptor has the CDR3 CASSLAPLAGNEQFF. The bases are TGCGCCAGCAGCTTGGCCCCACTAGCGGGTAATGAGCAGTTCTTC.